This T cell receptor (beta chain) comes out of a study of CD4 T cells in relation to SARS-CoV-2 and coronaviruses. Across the whole study: ViraFEST: approximately 10-day antigen culture of PBMCs, then TCR beta CDR3 sequencing.

This CDR3 has 17 amino acids. Germline V gene sequence: CDR1 MNHNS, CDR2 SASEGT. V lost 3 bases and J lost 1; bases outside the gene matches: 8. TCRdb's copy holds only in-frame clones and misses some; the assay was immunoSEQ multiplex PCR. The sample yields around 26,000 clones, 60% to 85% seen once. Before the COVID-19 pandemic, during about 2011-2019, CD4+ T cells were taken from unexposed donors. The cells were cultured for about 10 days before CD4+ T cells were isolated. In regard to this clone: As yet, its antigen is unknown.

The receptor was isolated from a human donor in good health. Sequencing input: CD4+ T cells from PBMCs, cultured in vitro. The gene calls are TRBV6-1 and TRBJ1-3; the match to TRBD1 covers 8 bases. The chain's CDR3 is CASSDRAGGLSGNTIYF. CDR3 sequence (DNA): TGTGCCAGCAGTGACCGTGCAGGGGGCCTTTCTGGAAACACCATATATTTT.